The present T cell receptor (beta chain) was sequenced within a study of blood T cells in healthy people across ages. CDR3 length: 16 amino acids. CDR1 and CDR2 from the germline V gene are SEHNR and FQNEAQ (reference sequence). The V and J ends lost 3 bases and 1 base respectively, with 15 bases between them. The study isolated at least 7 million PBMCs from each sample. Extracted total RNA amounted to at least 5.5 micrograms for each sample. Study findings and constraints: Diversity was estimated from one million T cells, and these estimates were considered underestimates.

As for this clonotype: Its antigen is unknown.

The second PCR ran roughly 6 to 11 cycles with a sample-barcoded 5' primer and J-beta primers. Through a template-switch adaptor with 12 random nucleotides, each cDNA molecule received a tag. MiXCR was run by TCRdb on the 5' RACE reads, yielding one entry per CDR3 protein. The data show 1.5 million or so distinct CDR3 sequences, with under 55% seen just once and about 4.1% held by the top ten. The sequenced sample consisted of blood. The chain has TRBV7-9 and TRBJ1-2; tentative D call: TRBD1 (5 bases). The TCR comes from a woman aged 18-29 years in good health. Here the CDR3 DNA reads TGTGCCAGCAGCTTGGATATGGGACGGAGTAACTATGGCTACACCTTC. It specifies CASSLDMGRSNYGYTF.